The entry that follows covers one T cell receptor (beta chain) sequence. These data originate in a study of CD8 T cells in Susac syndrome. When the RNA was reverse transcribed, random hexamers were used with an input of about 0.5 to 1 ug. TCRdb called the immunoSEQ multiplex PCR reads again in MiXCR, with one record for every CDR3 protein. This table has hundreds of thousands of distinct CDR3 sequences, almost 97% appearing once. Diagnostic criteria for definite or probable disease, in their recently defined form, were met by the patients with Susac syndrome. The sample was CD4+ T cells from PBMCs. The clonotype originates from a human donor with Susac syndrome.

The CDR3: CASAQGGRNEQFF. The DNA of the CDR3 is TGTGCCAGCGCCCAGGGGGGGAGAAATGAGCAGTTCTTC. The chain recombines TRBV28 with TRBJ2-1, with D perhaps given as TRBD1 or TRBD2 (7 bases each). The length of the CDR3 is 13 residues. Germline CDR1 MDHEN, CDR2 SYDVKM. The V end was cut by 8 bases, the J end by 7 bases, with 15 bases between.